Sequencing of this T cell receptor beta chain was carried out in a study of molecular identifiers for immune sequencing clone quantification. V shed 1 base and J shed 1 base, with 1 base lying between them. The germline CDR1 and CDR2 sequences are KGHSH and LQKENI. This CDR3 is 12 amino acids long. This clonotype has a count of ten or more. Its antigen remains unknown. Libraries from naive CD8 cells were generated from 20,000 to 1,000,000 sorted cells (with 10%, 30% or 50% RNA). Sorting captured naive CD8 T cells as CD8+CD4-CCR7+CD45RA+. MiXCR was run by TCRdb on the PCR reads, yielding one entry per CDR3 protein. This sample has about 510,000 distinct CDR3 sequences; over 20% occur once, and the top ten carry about 0.8%. Study results and limitations: Clonotypes topping 20 RNA copies carried over 97% of effector molecules but under 1% of naive ones. Identical barcode-sharing TCR molecules could lead to underestimated sizes for highly expanded clones.

Sequencing used naive CD8+ T cells from blood, with Jurkat cell RNA spiked in. As to subset: FACS-sorted CD8+CD4-CCR7+CD45RA+ naive T cells. The V gene is TRBV18, the J gene TRBJ1-1; unclear D gene. The source is a human donor in good health. Some libraries in this study had Jurkat cell RNA spiked in. CDR3 sequence (DNA): TGTGCCAGCTCACCACAGAACACTGAAGCTTTCTTT. As protein: CASSPQNTEAFF.